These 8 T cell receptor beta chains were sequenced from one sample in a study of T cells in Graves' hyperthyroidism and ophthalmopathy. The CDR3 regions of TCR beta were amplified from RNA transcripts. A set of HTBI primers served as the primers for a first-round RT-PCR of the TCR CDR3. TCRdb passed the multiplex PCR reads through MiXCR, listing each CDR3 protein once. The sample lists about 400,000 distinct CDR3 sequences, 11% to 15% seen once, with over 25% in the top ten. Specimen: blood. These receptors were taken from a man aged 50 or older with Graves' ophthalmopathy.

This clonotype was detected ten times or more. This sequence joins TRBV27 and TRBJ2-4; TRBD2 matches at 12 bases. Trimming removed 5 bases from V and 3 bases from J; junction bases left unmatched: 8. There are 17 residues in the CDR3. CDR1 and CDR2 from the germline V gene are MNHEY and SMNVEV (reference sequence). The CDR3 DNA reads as TGTGCCAGCAGTGAAAAACTAGCGGGAGGAGTCAAAAACATTCAGTACTTC. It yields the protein CASSEKLAGGVKNIQYF.

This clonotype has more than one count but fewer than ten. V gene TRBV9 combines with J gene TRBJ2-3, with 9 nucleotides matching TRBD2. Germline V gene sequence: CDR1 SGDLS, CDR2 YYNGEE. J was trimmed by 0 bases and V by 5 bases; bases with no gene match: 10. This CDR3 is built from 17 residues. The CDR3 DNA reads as TGTGCCAGCAGTACTAAAGCGGGAGGACTGAGCACAGATACGCAGTATTTT. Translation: CASSTKAGGLSTDTQYF. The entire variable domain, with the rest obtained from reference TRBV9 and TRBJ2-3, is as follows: DSGVTQTPKHLITATGQRVTLRCSPRSGDLSVYWYQQSLDQGLQFLIQYYNGEERAKGNILERFSAQQFPDLHSELNLSSLELGDSALYFCASSTKAGGLSTDTQYFGPGTRLTVL.

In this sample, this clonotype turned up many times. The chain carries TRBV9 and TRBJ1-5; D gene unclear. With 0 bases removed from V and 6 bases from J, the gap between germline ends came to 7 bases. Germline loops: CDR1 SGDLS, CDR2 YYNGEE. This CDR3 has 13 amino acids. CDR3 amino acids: CASSVEGGQPQHF. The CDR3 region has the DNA TGTGCCAGCAGCGTAGAGGGCGGTCAGCCCCAGCATTTT.

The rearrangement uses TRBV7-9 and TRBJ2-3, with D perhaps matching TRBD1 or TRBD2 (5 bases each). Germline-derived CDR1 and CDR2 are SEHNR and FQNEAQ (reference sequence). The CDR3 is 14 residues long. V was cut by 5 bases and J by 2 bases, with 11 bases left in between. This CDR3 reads CASSPTGATDTQYF. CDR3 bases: TGTGCCAGCAGCCCGACCGGGGCCACAGATACGCAGTATTTT.

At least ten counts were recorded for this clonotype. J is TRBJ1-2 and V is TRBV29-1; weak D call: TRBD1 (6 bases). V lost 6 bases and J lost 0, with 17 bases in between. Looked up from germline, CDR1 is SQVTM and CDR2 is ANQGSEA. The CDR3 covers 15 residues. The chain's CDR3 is CSVTGAHKANYGYTF. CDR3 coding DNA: TGCAGCGTGACGGGGGCACACAAAGCTAACTATGGCTACACCTTC. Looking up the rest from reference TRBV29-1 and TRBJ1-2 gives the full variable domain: SAVISQKPSRDICQRGTSLTIQCQVDSQVTMMFWYRQQPGQSLTLIATANQGSEATYESGFVIDKFPISRPNLTFSTLTVSNMSPEDSSIYLCSVTGAHKANYGYTFGSGTRLTVV.

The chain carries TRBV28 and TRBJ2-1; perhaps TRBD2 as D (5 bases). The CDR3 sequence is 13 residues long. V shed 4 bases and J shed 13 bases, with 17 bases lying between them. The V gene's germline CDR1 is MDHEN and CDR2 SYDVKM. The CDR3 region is CASSSGLYSIQFF. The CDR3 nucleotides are TGTGCCAGCAGTTCAGGACTTTATTCGATACAGTTCTTC.

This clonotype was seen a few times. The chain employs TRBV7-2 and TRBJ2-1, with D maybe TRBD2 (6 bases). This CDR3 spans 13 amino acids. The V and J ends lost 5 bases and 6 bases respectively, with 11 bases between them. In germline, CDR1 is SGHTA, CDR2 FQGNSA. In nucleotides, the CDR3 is TGTGCCAGCAGCCTTCCGACTAGCAATGAGCAGTTCTTC. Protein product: CASSLPTSNEQFF.

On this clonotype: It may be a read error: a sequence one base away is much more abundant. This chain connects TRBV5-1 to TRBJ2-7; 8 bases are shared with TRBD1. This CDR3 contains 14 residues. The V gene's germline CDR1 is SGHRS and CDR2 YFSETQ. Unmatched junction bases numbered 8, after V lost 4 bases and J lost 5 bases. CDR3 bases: TGCGCCAGCAGCCCTGCGGACAGGGAAGACGAGCAGTACTTC. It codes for CASSPADREDEQYF.